These 15 T cell receptor beta chains originate from one sample sequenced in a study of Graves' ophthalmopathy and Graves' hyperthyroidism. Amplified TCR beta CDR3 regions were obtained using RNA transcripts as template. First-round RT-PCR used HTBI primers; second-round multiplex PCR followed. One entry per CDR3 protein, called by TCRdb with MiXCR from the multiplex PCR reads. The sample includes roughly 60,000 distinct CDR3 sequences, approximately 50% of them seen just once. The sequencing sample was made of peripheral blood. Source of these receptors: an adult woman with Graves' ophthalmopathy.

Worth noting for this clonotype: At one end, the junction sequence differs from germline, possibly due to a read error. The V call is TRBV5-1, the J call TRBJ2-5, with 10 bases fitting TRBD2. This CDR3 contains 14 residues. CDR1 is SGHRS, CDR2 YFSETQ, per germline. CDR3 sequence: CASSLTSGLETQHF. CDR3 nucleotide sequence: TGCGCTAGCAGCTTGACTAGCGGGCTGGAGACCCAGCACTTC.

This clonotype has just a few counts. This may come from a read error, since a much larger clone is one base off. This chain links TRBV6-1 with TRBJ2-3; weak D call: TRBD2 (5 bases). CDR1 MNHNS and CDR2 SASEGT come from the germline V gene. This CDR3 region has 14 residues. In nucleotides, the CDR3 is TGTGCCAGCAGTGACAACGGGGTCACAGATACGCGGTATTTT. This sequence encodes CASSDNGVTDTRYF.

This clonotype appeared many times. The chain recombines TRBV20-1 with TRBJ2-2; 16 bases map to TRBD2. Germline CDR1 DFQATT, CDR2 SNEGSKA (reference sequence). V lost 5 bases and J lost 7; bases outside the gene matches: 10. CDR3 length: 17 residues. The CDR3 sequence: CSAWGLAGGVVSGELFF. CDR3 in DNA: TGCAGTGCTTGGGGACTAGCGGGAGGGGTAGTGAGCGGGGAGCTGTTTTTT.

This clonotype has at least ten counts. V gene TRBV28 combines with J gene TRBJ1-2, with D maybe TRBD1 (6 bases). The CDR3 is 16 residues long. CDR1 is MDHEN and CDR2 is SYDVKM in the germline V gene. Trimming pared 4 bases from V and 4 bases from J, leaving 19 bases between. The chain's CDR3 is CASSSKNRDGGYGYTF. CDR3 sequence (DNA): TGTGCCAGCAGTTCAAAGAACAGGGATGGAGGCTATGGCTACACCTTC.

This clonotype was counted at least ten times. The chain employs TRBV6-2 or TRBV6-3 and TRBJ2-1, with TRBD1 matching 10 bases. The trim removed 5 bases at V and 9 bases at J, leaving 4 bases unmatched. The CDR3 covers 13 residues. Per germline, CDR1 MNHEY and CDR2 SVGEGT. In nucleotides, the CDR3 is TGTGCCAGCAGTGACAGGGGGCAAGGTGAGCAGTTCTTC. Translating it yields CASSDRGQGEQFF.

In regard to this clonotype: This is likely a read error, given that the CDR3 carries no conserved phenylalanine or tryptophan at its end. It is unclear where the CDR3 begins or ends on the DNA, so no DNA is shown, and the CDR3 is as TCRdb lists it. The rearrangement uses TRBV7-9 and TRBJ2-5; TRBD1, as called in the table, went unchecked against the DNA. Germline-derived CDR1 and CDR2 are SEHNR and FQNEAQ (reference sequence). The CDR3 contains 12 residues when both ends are counted. The CDR3 here is CASSSRGRDKNT.

This clonotype has a count of ten or more. The V gene is TRBV20-1, the J gene TRBJ2-1, with TRBD2 matching 15 bases. J gave up 3 bases and V 6 bases, and 12 bases lay outside the gene matches. Germline CDR1 is DFQATT and CDR2 is SNEGSKA (reference sequence). The CDR3 has 18 amino acids. CDR3 residues: CSADGLAGGPVGYNEQFF. CDR3 coding DNA: TGCAGTGCCGACGGACTAGCGGGAGGGCCGGTAGGCTACAATGAGCAGTTCTTC.

The chain links TRBV30 to TRBJ1-1; 8 bases match TRBD1. CDR3 length equals 13 residues. Germline V gives CDR1 GTSNPN, CDR2 SVGIG (reference sequence). V shed 5 bases, J shed 4 bases, and the junction held 6 bases outside the gene matches. In DNA form, the CDR3 reads TGTGCCTGGCAGACAGGGGTCGCCACTGAAGCTTTCTTT. Its protein product is CAWQTGVATEAFF.

For this clonotype: This is likely a read error, given that the CDR3 carries no conserved phenylalanine or tryptophan at its end. The chain recombines TRBV30 with TRBJ1-6; tentative D call: TRBD1 (6 bases). Germline V gene data show CDR1 as GTSNPN and CDR2 as SVGIG (reference sequence). The CDR3 is 12 residues long. Trimming left V 1 base short and J 10 bases short, with 8 bases between. CDR3 sequence: CAWSGQGSPLHP. CDR3 coding DNA: TGTGCCTGGAGTGGTCAGGGGTCACCCCTCCACCCT.

On this clonotype itself: Possible read error: a much larger clone is one base away. The chain uses TRBV4-3 and TRBJ2-7; 8 nucleotides line up with TRBD1. CDR1 is LGHNA and CDR2 is YSLEER in the germline V gene. With V trimmed by 4 bases and J by 2 bases, 7 bases remained unmatched. The CDR3 is 15 amino acids. This CDR3 is CASSPSGQGAYEQYF. CDR3 coding DNA: TGCGCCAGCAGCCCCTCAGGACAGGGCGCCTACGAGCAGTACTTC.

About this clonotype: In this CDR3 the conserved last residue, phenylalanine or tryptophan, is missing, so a read error is likely. The DNA is left out, because the CDR3 cannot be placed on it with certainty; the CDR3 is given as TCRdb lists it. V and J are TRBV18 and TRBJ2-7; the table names TRBD2, a call not compared with the DNA. CDR1 and CDR2 from the germline V gene are KGHSH and LQKENI. The CDR3 length equals 9 residues, ends included. This CDR3 is CASSPSGTS.

This clonotype showed up many times. The chain couples TRBV15 to TRBJ2-3; D possibly uses TRBD1 or TRBD2 (5 bases each). CDR3 length: 18 amino acids. Germline loops: CDR1 LNHNV, CDR2 YYDKDF (reference sequence). Trimming left V 0 bases short and J 0 bases short, with 16 bases between. Written as DNA, the CDR3 is TGTGCCACCAGCAGAGAGCCCACAGGCGGGTCGAGCACAGATACGCAGTATTTT. It yields the protein CATSREPTGGSSTDTQYF.

At least ten counts were recorded for this clonotype. The chain is built from TRBV9 and TRBJ2-1, with 12 bases identical to TRBD2. V shed 1 base, J shed 0 bases, and the junction held 2 bases outside the gene matches. The germline gives CDR1 SGDLS, CDR2 YYNGEE. CDR3 length: 17 amino acids. The CDR3 region has the DNA TGTGCCAGCAGCGTAACTAGCGGGAGGCCCTCCTACAATGAGCAGTTCTTC. This codes for CASSVTSGRPSYNEQFF.

Note on this clonotype: Sequence at one end of the junction differs from germline and may be a read error. V is TRBV7-9 and J is TRBJ2-6; no reliable D call. The CDR3 loop spans 11 amino acids. CDR1 and CDR2 from the germline V gene are SEHNR and FQNEAQ (reference sequence). The CDR3 here is CASSLQSTEAF. CDR3 nucleotide sequence: TGTGCCAGCAGCTTACAGTCTACTGAAGCTTTC. Based on the CDR3 plus reference TRBV7-9 and TRBJ2-6, the full variable domain is DTGVSQNPRHKITKRGQNVTFRCDPISEHNRLYWYRQTLGQGPEFLTYFQNEAQLEKSRLLSDRFSAERPKGSFSTLEIQRTEQGDSAMYLCASSLQSTEAFGAGSRLTVL.

The chain links TRBV24-1 to TRBJ1-1, with D maybe TRBD1 (6 bases). CDR3 length: 13 residues. The V gene's germline CDR1 is KGHDR and CDR2 SFDVKD. V was cut by 5 bases and J by 8 bases, with 14 bases left in between. The CDR3 nucleotides read TGTGCCACCAGTGGTTCGGGAACAGGGGAAGCTTTCTTT. Residues: CATSGSGTGEAFF.